The TCR beta chain described here comes from a study of blood T cell repertoires in COVID-19. Study at large: COVID-19 samples from acute and convalescent phases originated in the United States, Italy and Spain. T cells, B-cell-depleted T cells, or PBMCs supplied cDNA or gDNA.

Original handling: Amplified reference gene primers provided the basis for estimating nucleated cell counts. TCRdb keeps only in-frame clones here, not all; method: immunoSEQ multiplex PCR. V and J calls and clone size are copied from that table; D and trimming were computed from the DNA. The table shows 250,000 to 300,000 clones, with about 89% occurring only once. The germline gives CDR1 MNHEY, CDR2 SVGAGI. With 6 bases removed from V and 1 base from J, the gap between germline ends came to 6 bases. This CDR3 spans 13 amino acids. The sequenced sample was peripheral blood. The chain has TRBV6-5 and TRBJ2-2, with D tentatively TRBD1 (6 bases). The receptor's source is a man in his fifties with acute or convalescent COVID-19. The CDR3 nucleotides are TGTGCCAGCAGCAGGGGGAACACCGGGGAGCTGTTTTTT. This translates into CASSRGNTGELFF.